This entry lists 2 T cell receptor beta chains sequenced from one sample in a study of OX40 agonist ivuxolimab in advanced cancers. The library was generated by the immunoSEQ multiplex PCR assay. TCRdb obtained this table from immuneACCESS and retained in-frame rearrangements with V and J assigned. These tables miss some clones; where compared with another copy, unresolved V genes account for less than half of the shortfall, and the remainder is unexplained. The sample table lists 12,000 to 15,000 clones, around 76% of them with a count of one. Approximately 15% of the sample is taken by the ten largest. Sequencing was performed on CD4+ or CD8+ T cells sorted from blood, taken in a trial of the OX40 agonist ivuxolimab. All receptors come from an adult with an advanced solid tumor such as melanoma, head and neck, liver or kidney cancer.

The gene calls are TRBV19 and TRBJ1-4, with TRBD1 as a possible D gene (6 bases). The CDR3 has 17 residues. V was cut by 6 bases and J by 0 bases, with 17 bases left in between. The germline V gene encodes CDR1 LNHDA and CDR2 SQIVND (reference sequence). DNA of the CDR3: TGTGCCAGTAGAGGGGACAAACTGAGTGCAACTAATGAAAAACTGTTTTTT. The encoded protein is CASRGDKLSATNEKLFF. Complete variable domain (other parts from reference TRBV19 and TRBJ1-4): DGGITQSPKYLFRKEGQNVTLSCEQNLNHDAMYWYRQDPGQGLRLIYYSQIVNDFQKGDIAEGYSVSREKKESFPLTVTSAQKNPTAFYLCASRGDKLSATNEKLFFGSGTQLSVL.

V usage is TRBV19 and J usage is TRBJ1-5; D perhaps matches TRBD1 (5 bases). Per germline, CDR1 LNHDA and CDR2 SQIVND (reference sequence). Trimming took off 5 bases at V and 7 bases at J, with 18 bases between the two ends. The CDR3 has 15 amino acids. The CDR3 region is CASSDPRGRGQPQHF. Written as DNA, the CDR3 is TGTGCCAGTAGTGACCCACGGGGGAGGGGACAGCCCCAGCATTTT.